This entry is about one T cell receptor beta chain. No antigen is known for it. No base quality values were provided; no much bigger clone lies one nucleotide off. These data come from a study of technical replicates of blood from several donors (TCRdb year 2017). Libraries were constructed by the immunoSEQ multiplex PCR assay. The immuneACCESS repertoire file appears here via TCRdb, limited to in-frame rearrangements. These files lack a portion of the clones; in checked studies, under half of the deficit traces to unresolved V genes, and the cause of the others is not known. The sample data list tens of thousands of clones, and about 98% of these were observed just once. Roughly 0.17% of the sample is held by the ten biggest clonotypes. Sequences LGHNA (CDR1) and YNFKEQ (CDR2) are obtained from the germline V gene. The CDR3 covers 17 residues, taking in both the cysteine and the phenylalanine. Of all the DNA, just the CDR3 is kept, 51 bases in frame from base 1. Clipping removes 0 bases from V and 1 base from J, with 6 as the unmatched junction base count.

The sequencing sample was made of T cells isolated from PBMCs. This receptor was identified in a human donor in good health. The chain joins TRBV4-2 to TRBJ2-1; 7 central nucleotides agree with TRBD1. The DNA is as follows: TGTGCCAGCAGCCAAGAGCCAGGGGGTTCTTCCTACAATGAGCAGTTCTTC. Translation gives CASSQEPGGSSYNEQFF.